This TCR beta chain derives from a study of siplizumab effects on memory and regulatory T cells. General study points: Memory cells seemed less diverse than naive T cells, which also seemed major contributors to the alloresponse.

This clone has only one observation. The target antigen is unknown. Profiling relied on immunoSEQ multiplex PCR, and the TCRdb table lists in-frame clones only, not all of them. The data contain about 50,000 clones, about 90% of them singletons. The specimen sequenced was naive CD8+ T cells sorted from blood. The receptor was isolated from a human donor in good health.

The DNA of the CDR3 is TGCGCCAGCAGCCAAGGACAGGGGGGGGACGGCTACACCTTC. Amino acids: CASSQGQGGDGYTF. The chain combines TRBV4-1 with TRBJ1-2; 9 nucleotides line up with TRBD1. Per the germline V gene, CDR1 is MGHRA and CDR2 is YSYEKL. J was trimmed by 8 bases and V by 1 base; bases with no gene match: 5. CDR3 size: 14 residues.